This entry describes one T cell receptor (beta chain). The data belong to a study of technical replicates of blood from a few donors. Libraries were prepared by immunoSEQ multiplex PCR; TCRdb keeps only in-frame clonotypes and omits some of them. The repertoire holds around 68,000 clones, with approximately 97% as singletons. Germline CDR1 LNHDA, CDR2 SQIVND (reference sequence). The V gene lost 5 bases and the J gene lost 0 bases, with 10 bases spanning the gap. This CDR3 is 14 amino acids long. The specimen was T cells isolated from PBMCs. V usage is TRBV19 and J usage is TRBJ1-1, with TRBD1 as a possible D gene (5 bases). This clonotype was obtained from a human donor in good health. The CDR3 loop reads CASSWGRMNTEAFF. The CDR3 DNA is TGTGCCAGTAGTTGGGGGAGGATGAACACTGAAGCTTTCTTT.